This entry features one T cell receptor (beta chain) sequence. What it binds is unknown. With a J-beta primer mix and a sample-barcoded 5' primer, a second PCR ran about 6 to 11 cycles. Every molecule of cDNA carried a tag from a template-switch adaptor with 12 random nucleotides. Paired-end reads containing CDR3 totaled no fewer than 2.5 million for each sample. TCRdb re-called the 5' RACE reads through MiXCR, storing one row per CDR3 protein. The sample shows some 750,000 distinct CDR3 sequences, 22% of them seen only once. V shed 3 bases and J shed 4 bases, with 13 bases lying between them. The CDR3 extends over 15 amino acids. The germline gives CDR1 SGHRS, CDR2 YFSETQ. The source of the sample is a study of blood T cells in healthy people across ages. General study findings and limits: Greater diversity and more naive CD4+ cells were seen in long-lived donors than in aged donors. Considered underestimates were the diversity estimates obtained from one million T cells.

Source material: blood. The V gene is TRBV5-1, the J gene TRBJ1-4, with D possibly being TRBD1 (5 bases). The TCR originated in a man between 65 and 85 years old in good health. For the CDR3, the DNA is TGCGCCAGCAGCTCATCGGGACGGATTAATGAAAAACTGTTTTTT. This encodes CASSSSGRINEKLFF.